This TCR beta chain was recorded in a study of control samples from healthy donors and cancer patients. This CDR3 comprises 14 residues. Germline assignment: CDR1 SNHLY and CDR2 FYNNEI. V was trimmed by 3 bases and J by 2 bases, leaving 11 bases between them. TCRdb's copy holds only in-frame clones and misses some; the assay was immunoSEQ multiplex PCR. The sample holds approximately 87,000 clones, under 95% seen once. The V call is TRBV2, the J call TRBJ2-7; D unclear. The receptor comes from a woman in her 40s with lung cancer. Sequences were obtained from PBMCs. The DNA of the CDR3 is TGTGCCAGCAGTGACTGGGGATTAGCCTACGAGCAGTACTTC. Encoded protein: CASSDWGLAYEQYF.